This entry describes one T cell receptor (beta chain). There are 15 residues in the CDR3. Germline loops: CDR1 SGDLS, CDR2 YYNGEE. V lost 4 bases and J lost 4; bases outside the gene matches: 4. The entry originates in a study of blood T cell repertoires in COVID-19. At the level of the study: Both acute and convalescent COVID-19 samples were obtained from the United States, Italy and Spain. From T cells, B-cell-depleted T cells, or PBMCs came the material, which was cDNA or gDNA.

In the original processing: Reference gene primers were amplified, and this amplification served to estimate nucleated cell counts. Assay used: immunoSEQ multiplex PCR; TCRdb lists only in-frame clones, some missing. The V and J calls and clone size were taken over from that table, and D and trimming were inferred from the DNA. The table has tens of thousands of clones, 80% to 90% seen once. This receptor was taken from a human donor in a cohort sampled during active COVID-19. The rearrangement joins TRBV9 to TRBJ2-3, with 12 bases matching TRBD2. Material for sequencing was peripheral blood. CDR3 in DNA: TGTGCCAGCAGCCCTAGCGGGGGGGCATCAGATACGCAGTATTTT. This codes for CASSPSGGASDTQYF.